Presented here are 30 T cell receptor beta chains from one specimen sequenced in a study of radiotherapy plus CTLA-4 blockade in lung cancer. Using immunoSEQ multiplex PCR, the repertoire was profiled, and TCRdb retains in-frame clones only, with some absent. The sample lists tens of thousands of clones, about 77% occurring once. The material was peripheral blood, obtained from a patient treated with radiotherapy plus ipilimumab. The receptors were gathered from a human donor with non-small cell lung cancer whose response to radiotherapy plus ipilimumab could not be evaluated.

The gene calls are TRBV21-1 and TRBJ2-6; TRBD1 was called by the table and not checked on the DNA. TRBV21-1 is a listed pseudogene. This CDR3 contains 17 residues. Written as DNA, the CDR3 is TGTGCCAGCAAAAGAGACAGGGGCCGCTCTGGGGCCAACGTCCTGACTTTC. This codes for CASKRDRGRSGANVLTF.

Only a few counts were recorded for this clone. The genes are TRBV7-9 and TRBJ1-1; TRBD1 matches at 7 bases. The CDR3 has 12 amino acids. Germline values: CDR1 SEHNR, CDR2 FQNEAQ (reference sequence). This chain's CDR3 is CATKGANTEAFF. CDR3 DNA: TGTGCAACGAAGGGGGCTAACACTGAAGCTTTCTTT.

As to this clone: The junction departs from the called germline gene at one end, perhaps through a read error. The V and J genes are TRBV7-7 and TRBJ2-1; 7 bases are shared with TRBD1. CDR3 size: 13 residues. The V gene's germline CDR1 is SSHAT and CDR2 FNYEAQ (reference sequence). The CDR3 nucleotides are TGTGCTAGCAGTCCGACAGGGTTGGATGAGCAGTTCTTC. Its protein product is CASSPTGLDEQFF.

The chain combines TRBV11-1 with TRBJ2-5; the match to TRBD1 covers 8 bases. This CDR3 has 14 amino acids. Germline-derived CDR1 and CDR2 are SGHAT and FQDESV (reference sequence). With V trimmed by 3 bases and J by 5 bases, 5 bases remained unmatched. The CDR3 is CASSFSGGGETQYF. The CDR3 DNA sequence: TGTGCCAGCAGCTTTTCAGGGGGCGGTGAGACCCAGTACTTC. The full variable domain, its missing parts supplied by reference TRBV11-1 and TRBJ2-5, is EAEVAQSPRYKITEKSQAVAFWCDPISGHATLYWYRQILGQGPELLVQFQDESVVDDSQLPKDRFSAERLKGVDSTLKIQPAELGDSAMYLCASSFSGGGETQYFGPGTRLLVL.

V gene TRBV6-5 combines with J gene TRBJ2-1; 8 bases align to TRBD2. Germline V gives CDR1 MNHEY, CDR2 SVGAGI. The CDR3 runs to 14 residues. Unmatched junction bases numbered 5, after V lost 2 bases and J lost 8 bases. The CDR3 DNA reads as TGTGCCAGCAGTTACAGCCAGCGGGGGTATGAGCAGTTCTTC. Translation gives CASSYSQRGYEQFF.

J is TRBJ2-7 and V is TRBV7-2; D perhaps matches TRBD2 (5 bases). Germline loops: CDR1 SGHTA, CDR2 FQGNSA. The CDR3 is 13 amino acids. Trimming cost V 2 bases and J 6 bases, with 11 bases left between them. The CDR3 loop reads CASSLTGIIEQYF. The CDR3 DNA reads TGTGCCAGCAGCTTAACGGGAATAATCGAGCAGTACTTC.

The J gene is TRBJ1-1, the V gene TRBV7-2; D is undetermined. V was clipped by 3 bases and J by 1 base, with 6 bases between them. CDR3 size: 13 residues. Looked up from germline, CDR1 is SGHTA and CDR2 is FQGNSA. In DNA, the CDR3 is TGTGCCAGCAGCTTGGGAGCGAACACTGAAGCTTTCTTT. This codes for CASSLGANTEAFF.

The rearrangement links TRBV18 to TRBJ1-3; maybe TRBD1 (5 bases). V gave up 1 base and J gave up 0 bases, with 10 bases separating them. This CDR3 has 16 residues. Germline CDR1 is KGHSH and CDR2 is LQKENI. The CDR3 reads CASSPQVDSSGNTIYF. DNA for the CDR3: TGTGCCAGCTCACCACAGGTTGACAGCTCTGGAAACACCATATATTTT.

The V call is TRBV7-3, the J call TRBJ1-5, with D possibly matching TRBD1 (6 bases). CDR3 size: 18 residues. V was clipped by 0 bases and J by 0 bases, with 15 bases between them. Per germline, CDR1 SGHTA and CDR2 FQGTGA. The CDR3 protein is CASSLTLGRGYSNQPQHF. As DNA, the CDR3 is TGTGCCAGCAGCTTAACTTTGGGCAGGGGATATAGCAATCAGCCCCAGCATTTT. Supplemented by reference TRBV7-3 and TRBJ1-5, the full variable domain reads GAGVSQTPSNKVTEKGKYVELRCDPISGHTALYWYRQSLGQGPEFLIYFQGTGAADDSGLPNDRFFAVRPEGSVSTLKIQRTERGDSAVYLCASSLTLGRGYSNQPQHFGDGTRLSIL.

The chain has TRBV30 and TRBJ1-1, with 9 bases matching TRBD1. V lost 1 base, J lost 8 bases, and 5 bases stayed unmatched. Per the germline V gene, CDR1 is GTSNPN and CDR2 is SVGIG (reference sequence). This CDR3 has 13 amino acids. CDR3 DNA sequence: TGTGCCTGGAGTGACACAGGGGGCGCGGAAGCTTTCTTT. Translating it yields CAWSDTGGAEAFF.

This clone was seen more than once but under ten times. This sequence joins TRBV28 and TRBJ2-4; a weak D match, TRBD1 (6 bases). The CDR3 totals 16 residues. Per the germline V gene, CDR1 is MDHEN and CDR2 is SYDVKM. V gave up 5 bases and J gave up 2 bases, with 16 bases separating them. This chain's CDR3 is CASSPNAQGTKNIQYF. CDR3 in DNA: TGTGCCAGCAGTCCGAACGCACAGGGTACCAAAAACATTCAGTACTTC.

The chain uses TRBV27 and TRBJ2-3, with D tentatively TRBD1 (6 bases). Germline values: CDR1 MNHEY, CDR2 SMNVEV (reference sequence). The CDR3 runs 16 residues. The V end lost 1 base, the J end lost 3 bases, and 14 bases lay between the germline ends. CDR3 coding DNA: TGTGCCAGCAGTTTATGGCAGGGGTCTATGACAGATACGCAGTATTTT. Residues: CASSLWQGSMTDTQYF.

The CDR3 reads CAWSRQGETQYF. CDR3 DNA: TGTGCCTGGAGTAGGCAGGGGGAGACCCAGTACTTC. The chain couples TRBV30 to TRBJ2-5; D is possibly TRBD1 (6 bases). Trimming took off 2 bases at V and 5 bases at J, with 9 bases between the two ends. CDR1 is GTSNPN and CDR2 is SVGIG in the germline V gene (reference sequence). The CDR3 is made up of 12 amino acids. The whole variable domain, filled in from reference TRBV30 and TRBJ2-5, reads SQTIHQWPATLVQPVGSPLSLECTVEGTSNPNLYWYRQAAGRGLQLLFYSVGIGQISSEVPQNLSASRPQDRQFILSSKKLLLSDSGFYLCAWSRQGETQYFGPGTRLLVL.

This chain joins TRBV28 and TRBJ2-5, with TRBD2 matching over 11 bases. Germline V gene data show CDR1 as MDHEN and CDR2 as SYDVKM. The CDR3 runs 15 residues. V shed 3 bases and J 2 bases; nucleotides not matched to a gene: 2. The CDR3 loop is CASSFPSGGQETQYF. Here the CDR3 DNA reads TGTGCCAGCAGTTTCCCTAGCGGGGGGCAAGAGACCCAGTACTTC.

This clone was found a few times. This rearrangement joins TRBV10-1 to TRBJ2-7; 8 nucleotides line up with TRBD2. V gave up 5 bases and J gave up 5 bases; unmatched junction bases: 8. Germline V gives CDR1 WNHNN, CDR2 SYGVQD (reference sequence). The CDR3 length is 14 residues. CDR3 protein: CASSRGTGGDEQYF. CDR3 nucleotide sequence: TGCGCCAGCAGTCGAGGGACCGGGGGGGACGAGCAGTACTTC.

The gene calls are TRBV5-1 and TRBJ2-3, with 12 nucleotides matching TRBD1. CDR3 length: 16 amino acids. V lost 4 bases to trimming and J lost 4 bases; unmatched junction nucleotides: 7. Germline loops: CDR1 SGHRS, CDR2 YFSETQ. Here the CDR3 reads CASSPTGTGGADTQYF. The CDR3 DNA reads TGCGCCAGCAGCCCCACCGGGACAGGGGGCGCAGATACGCAGTATTTT.

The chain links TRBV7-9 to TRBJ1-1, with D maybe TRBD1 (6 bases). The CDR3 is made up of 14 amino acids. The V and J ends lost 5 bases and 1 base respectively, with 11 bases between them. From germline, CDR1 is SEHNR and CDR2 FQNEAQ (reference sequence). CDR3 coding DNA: TGTGCCAGCAGCGGCAGGGGCGAGAACACTGAAGCTTTCTTT. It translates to CASSGRGENTEAFF.

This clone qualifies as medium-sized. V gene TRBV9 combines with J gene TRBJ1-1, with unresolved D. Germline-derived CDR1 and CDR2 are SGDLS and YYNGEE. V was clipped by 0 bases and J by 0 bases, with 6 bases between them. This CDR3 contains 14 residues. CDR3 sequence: CASSVAGLNTEAFF. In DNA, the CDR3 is TGTGCCAGCAGCGTAGCGGGGTTGAACACTGAAGCTTTCTTT.

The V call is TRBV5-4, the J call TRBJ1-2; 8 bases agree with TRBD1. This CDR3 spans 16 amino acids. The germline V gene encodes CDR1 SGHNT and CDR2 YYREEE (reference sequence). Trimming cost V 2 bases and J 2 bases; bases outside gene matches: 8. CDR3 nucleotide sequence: TGTGCCAGCAGCTTACCCCCCAGACAGGGGAACTATGGCTACACCTTC. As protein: CASSLPPRQGNYGYTF.

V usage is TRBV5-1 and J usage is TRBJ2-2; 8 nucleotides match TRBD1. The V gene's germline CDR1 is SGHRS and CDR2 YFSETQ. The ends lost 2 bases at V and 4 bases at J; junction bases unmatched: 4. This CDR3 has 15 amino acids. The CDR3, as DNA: TGCGCCAGCAGCTTTGGAACAGGGGGCACCGGGGAGCTGTTTTTT. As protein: CASSFGTGGTGELFF.

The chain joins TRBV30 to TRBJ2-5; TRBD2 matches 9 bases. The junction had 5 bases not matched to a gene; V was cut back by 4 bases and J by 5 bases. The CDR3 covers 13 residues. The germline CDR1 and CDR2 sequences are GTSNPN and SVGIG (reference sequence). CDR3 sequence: CAWTGGGGETQYF. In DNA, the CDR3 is TGTGCCTGGACAGGCGGGGGGGGCGAGACCCAGTACTTC.

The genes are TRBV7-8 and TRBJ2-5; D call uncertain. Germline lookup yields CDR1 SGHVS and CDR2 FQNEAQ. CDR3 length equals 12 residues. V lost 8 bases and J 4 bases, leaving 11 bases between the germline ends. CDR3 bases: TGTGCCAGCGGTGGTCAGCGAGAGACCCAGTACTTC. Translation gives CASGGQRETQYF.

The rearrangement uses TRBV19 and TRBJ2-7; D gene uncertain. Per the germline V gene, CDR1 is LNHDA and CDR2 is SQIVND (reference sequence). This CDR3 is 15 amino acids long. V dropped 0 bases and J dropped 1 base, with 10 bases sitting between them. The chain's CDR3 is CASSIDLLNSYEQYF. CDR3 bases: TGTGCCAGTAGTATAGATCTATTGAATTCCTACGAGCAGTACTTC.

The CDR3 region has the DNA TGTGCCAGCACTACTCACCCGGGCCAGGGTCCTGGAAACACCATATATTTT. This translates into CASTTHPGQGPGNTIYF. This chain links TRBV28 with TRBJ1-3; TRBD1 might be the D (5 bases). CDR3 size: 17 residues. Germline-derived CDR1 and CDR2 are MDHEN and SYDVKM. V gave up 7 bases and J gave up 2 bases, with 21 bases separating them.

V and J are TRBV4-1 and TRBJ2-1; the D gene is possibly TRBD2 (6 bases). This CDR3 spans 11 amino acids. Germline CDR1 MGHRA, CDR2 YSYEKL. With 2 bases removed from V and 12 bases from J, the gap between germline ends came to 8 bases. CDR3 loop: CASSQFSGQFF. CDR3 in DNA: TGCGCCAGCAGCCAATTTAGCGGGCAGTTCTTC.

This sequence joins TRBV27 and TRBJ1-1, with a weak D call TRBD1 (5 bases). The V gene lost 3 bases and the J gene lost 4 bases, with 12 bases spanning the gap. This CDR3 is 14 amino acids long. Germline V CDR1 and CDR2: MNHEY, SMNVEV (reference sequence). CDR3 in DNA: TGTGCCAGCAGTTTCTACAGGTACGGCACTGAAGCTTTCTTT. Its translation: CASSFYRYGTEAFF.

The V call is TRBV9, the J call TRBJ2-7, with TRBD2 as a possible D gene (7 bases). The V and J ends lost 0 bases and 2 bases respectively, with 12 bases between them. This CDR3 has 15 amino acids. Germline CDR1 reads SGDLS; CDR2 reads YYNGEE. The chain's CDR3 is CASSVEGGVTYEQYF. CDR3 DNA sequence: TGTGCCAGCAGCGTAGAGGGGGGGGTCACCTACGAGCAGTACTTC. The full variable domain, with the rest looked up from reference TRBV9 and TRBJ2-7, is DSGVTQTPKHLITATGQRVTLRCSPRSGDLSVYWYQQSLDQGLQFLIQYYNGEERAKGNILERFSAQQFPDLHSELNLSSLELGDSALYFCASSVEGGVTYEQYFGPGTRLTVT.

Here the CDR3 reads CSVGTPTNEKLFF. CDR3 sequence (DNA): TGCAGCGTTGGGACACCAACTAATGAAAAACTGTTTTTT. This rearrangement joins TRBV29-1 to TRBJ1-4, with TRBD1 as a possible D gene (5 bases). Germline CDR1 is SQVTM and CDR2 is ANQGSEA. The CDR3 loop spans 13 amino acids. V was trimmed by 4 bases and J by 0 bases, leaving 6 bases between them.

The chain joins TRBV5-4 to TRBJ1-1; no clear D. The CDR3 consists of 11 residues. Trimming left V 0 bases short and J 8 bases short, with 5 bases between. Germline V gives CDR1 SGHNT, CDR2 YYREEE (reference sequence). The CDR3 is CASSLAQEAFF. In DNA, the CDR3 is TGTGCCAGCAGCTTGGCGCAGGAAGCTTTCTTT.

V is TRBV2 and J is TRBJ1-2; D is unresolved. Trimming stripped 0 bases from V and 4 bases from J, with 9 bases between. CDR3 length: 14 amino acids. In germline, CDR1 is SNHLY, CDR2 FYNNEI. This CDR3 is CASSEADSRYGYTF. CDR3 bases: TGTGCCAGCAGTGAAGCGGATAGCCGCTATGGCTACACCTTC.